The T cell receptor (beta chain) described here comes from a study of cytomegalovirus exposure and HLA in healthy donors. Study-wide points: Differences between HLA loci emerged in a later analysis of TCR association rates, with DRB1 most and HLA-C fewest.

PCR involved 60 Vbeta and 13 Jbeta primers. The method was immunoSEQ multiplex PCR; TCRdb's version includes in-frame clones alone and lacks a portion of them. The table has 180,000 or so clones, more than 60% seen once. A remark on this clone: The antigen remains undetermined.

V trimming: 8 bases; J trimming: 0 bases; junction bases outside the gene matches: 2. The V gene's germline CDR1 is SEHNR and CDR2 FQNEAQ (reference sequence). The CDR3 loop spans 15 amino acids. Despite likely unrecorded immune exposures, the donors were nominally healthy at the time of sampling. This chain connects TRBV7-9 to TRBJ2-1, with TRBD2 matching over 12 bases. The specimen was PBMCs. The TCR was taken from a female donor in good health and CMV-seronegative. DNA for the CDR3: TGTGCCAGCGGACTAGCGGGGATCTCCTACAATGAGCAGTTCTTC. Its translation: CASGLAGISYNEQFF.